Detailed here is one T cell receptor (beta chain). Antigen specificity is unknown. CDR1 and CDR2 from the germline V gene are MNHEY and SVGAGI. Trimming took off 2 bases at V and 0 bases at J, with 5 bases between the two ends. This CDR3 is 15 amino acids long. Oncomine TCR Beta short-read sequencing was applied to DNA from cultured CD4+ T cells. TCRdb reprocessed the PCR reads with MiXCR, giving one entry per CDR3 protein. The sample records 9,500 to 12,000 distinct CDR3 sequences, roughly 42% being singletons. Treatment specified: approximately 9-day PBMC culture with coronavirus spike peptide pools or control peptides (ViraFEST assay). ViraFEST expanded antigen-specific T cells with peptide pools, then sequenced TCRs. These data originate in a study of vaccination and CD4 T cells after COVID-19. Across the study: The study enrolled six male and four female convalescents, two of whom were Hispanic.

The source of this sequence is a human donor who had recovered from COVID-19. The specimen sequenced was CD4+ T cells from blood, cultured in vitro. J is TRBJ1-6 and V is TRBV6-5; no clear D gene. The CDR3 region is CASSYESSYNSPLHF. The CDR3 bases are TGTGCCAGCAGTTACGAGAGCTCCTATAATTCACCCCTCCACTTT.